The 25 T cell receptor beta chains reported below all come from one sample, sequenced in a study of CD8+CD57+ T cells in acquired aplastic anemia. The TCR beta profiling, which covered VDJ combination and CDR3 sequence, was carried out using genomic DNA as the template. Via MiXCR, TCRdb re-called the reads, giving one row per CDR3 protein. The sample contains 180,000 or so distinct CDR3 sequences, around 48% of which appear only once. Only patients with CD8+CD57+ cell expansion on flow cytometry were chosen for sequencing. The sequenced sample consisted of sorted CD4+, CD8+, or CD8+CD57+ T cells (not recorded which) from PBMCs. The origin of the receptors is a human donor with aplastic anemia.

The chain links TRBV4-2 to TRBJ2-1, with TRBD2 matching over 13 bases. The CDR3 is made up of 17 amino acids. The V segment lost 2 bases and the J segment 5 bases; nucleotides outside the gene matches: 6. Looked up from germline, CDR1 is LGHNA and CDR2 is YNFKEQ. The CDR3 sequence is CASSQYRTSGGNNEQFF. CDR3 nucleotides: TGTGCCAGCAGCCAATATAGGACTAGCGGGGGAAACAATGAGCAGTTCTTC.

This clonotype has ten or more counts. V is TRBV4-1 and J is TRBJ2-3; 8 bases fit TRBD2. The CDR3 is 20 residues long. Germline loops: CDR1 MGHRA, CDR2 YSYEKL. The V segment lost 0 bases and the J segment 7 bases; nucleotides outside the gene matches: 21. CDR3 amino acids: CASSQDGTGLKAREVHTQYF. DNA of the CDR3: TGCGCCAGCAGCCAAGATGGAACAGGACTAAAGGCGCGGGAGGTCCATACGCAGTATTTT.

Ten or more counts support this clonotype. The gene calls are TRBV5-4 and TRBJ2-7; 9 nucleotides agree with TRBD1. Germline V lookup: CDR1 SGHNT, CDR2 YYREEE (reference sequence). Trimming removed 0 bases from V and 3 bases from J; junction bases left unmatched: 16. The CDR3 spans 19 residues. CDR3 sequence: CASSLARNLPGQGFYEQYF. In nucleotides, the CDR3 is TGTGCCAGCAGCTTGGCCCGGAACCTACCGGGACAGGGATTCTACGAGCAGTACTTC.

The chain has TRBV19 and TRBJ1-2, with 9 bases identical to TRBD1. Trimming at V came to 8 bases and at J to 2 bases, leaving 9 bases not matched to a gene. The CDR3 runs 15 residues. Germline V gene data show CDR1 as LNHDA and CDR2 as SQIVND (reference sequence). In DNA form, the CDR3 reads TGTGCCAGTCGCAAAACAGGGGGCCGGAACTATGGCTACACCTTC. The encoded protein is CASRKTGGRNYGYTF.

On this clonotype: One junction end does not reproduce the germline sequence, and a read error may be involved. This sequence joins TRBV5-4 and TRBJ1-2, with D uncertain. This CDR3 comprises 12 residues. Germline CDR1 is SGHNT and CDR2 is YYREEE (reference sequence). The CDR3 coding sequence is TGTGCCAGCAGCTTAGCAACGGTAGCCCCACTCTTC. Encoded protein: CASSLATVAPLF.

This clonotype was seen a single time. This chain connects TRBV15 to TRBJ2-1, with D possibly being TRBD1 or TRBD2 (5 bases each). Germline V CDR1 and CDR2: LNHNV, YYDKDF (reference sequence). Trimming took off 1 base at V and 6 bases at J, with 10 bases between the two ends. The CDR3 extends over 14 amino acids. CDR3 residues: CATSRGDVGNEQFF. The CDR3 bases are TGTGCCACCAGCAGAGGGGACGTTGGCAATGAGCAGTTCTTC.

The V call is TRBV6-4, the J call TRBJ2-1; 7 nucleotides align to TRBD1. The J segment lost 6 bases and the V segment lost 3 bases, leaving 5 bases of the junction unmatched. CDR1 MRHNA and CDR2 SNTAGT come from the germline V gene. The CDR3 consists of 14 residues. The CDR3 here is CASSEGAGGNEQFF. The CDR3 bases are TGTGCCAGCAGTGAAGGGGCAGGGGGCAATGAGCAGTTCTTC.

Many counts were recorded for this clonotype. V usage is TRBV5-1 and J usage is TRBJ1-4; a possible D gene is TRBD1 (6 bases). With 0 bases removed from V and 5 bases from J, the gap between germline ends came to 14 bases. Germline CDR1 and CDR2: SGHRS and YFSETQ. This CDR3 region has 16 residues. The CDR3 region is CASSLAPGRGNEKLFF. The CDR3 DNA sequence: TGCGCCAGCAGCTTGGCCCCGGGGAGGGGGAATGAAAAACTGTTTTTT.

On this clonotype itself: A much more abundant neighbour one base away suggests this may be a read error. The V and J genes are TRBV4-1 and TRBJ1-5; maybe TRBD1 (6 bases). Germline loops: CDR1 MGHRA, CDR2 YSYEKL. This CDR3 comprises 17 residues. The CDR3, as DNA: TGCGCCAGCAACGACCCTAAGCCAGGGGATTCCCATCAGCCCCGGCATTTT. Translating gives CASNDPKPGDSHQPRHF.

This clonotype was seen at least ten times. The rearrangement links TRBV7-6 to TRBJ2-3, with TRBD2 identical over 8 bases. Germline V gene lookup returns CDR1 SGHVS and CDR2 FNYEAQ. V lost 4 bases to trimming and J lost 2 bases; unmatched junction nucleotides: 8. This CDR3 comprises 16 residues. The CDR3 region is CASSSSFSGDTDTQYF. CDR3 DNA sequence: TGTGCCAGCAGCTCCTCCTTTAGCGGGGACACAGATACGCAGTATTTT. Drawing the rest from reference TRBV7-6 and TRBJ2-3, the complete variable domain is GAGVSQSPRYKVTKRGQDVALRCDPISGHVSLYWYRQALGQGPEFLTYFNYEAQQDKSGLPNDRFSAERPEGSISTLTIQRTEQRDSAMYRCASSSSFSGDTDTQYFGPGTRLTVL.

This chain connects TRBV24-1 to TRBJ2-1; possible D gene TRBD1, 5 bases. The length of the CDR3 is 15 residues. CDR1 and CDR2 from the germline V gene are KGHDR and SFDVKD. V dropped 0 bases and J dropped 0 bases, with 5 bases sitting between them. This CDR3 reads CATSDLQGSYNEQFF. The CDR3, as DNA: TGTGCCACCAGTGATTTGCAGGGCTCCTACAATGAGCAGTTCTTC.

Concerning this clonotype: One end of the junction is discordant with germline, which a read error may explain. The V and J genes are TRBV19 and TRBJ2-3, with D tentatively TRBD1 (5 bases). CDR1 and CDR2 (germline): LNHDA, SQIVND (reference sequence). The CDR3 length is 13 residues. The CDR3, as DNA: TGTGCCAGTACGAGGTCCCAGGGTACCGCGTGGAATTTT. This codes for CASTRSQGTAWNF.

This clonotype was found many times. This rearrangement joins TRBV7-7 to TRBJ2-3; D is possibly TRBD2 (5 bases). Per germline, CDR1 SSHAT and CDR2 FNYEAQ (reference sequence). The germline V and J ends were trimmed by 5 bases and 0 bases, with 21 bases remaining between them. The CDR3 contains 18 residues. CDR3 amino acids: CASSPGRITSGSTDTQYF. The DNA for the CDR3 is TGTGCCAGCAGCCCCGGTAGGATCACCAGCGGTAGCACAGATACGCAGTATTTT.

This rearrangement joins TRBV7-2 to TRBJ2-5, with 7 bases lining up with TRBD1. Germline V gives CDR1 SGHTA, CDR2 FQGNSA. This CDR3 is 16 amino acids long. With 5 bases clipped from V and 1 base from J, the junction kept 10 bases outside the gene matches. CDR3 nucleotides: TGTGCCAGCAGCGCACAGGGGCGGCTATCCCAAGAGACCCAGTACTTC. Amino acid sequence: CASSAQGRLSQETQYF.

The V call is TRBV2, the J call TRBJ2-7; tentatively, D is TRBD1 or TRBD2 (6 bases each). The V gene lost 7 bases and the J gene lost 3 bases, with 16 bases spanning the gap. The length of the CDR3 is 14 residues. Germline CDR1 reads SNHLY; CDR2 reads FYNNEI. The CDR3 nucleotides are TGTGCCAGCATCAGGGGAAGTAGCGGCTACGAGCAGTACTTC. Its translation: CASIRGSSGYEQYF.

The CDR3 here is CASSASGGTDTQYF. The CDR3 DNA reads TGTGCCAGCAGTGCTAGCGGGGGCACAGATACGCAGTATTTT. The rearrangement uses TRBV6-4 and TRBJ2-3, with 9 bases aligning to TRBD2. Germline CDR1 MRHNA, CDR2 SNTAGT. The CDR3 consists of 14 residues. The ends lost 4 bases at V and 1 base at J; junction bases unmatched: 0.

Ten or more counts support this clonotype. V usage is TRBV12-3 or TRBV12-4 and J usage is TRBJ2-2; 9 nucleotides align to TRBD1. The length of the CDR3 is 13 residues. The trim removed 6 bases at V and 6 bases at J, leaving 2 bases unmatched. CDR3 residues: CASRRQGAGELFF. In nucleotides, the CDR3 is TGTGCCAGCAGACGACAGGGGGCCGGGGAGCTGTTTTTT.

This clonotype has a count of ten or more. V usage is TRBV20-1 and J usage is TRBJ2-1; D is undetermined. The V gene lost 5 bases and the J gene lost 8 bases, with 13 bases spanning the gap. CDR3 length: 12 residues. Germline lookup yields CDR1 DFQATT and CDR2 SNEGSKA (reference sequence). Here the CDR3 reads CSAGHLTDEQFF. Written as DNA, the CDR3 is TGCAGTGCTGGGCACCTGACCGATGAGCAGTTCTTC.

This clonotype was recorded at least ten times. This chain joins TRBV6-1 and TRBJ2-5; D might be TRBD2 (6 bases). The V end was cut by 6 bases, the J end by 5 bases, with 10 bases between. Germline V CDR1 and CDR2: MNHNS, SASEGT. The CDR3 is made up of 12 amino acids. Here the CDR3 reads CASRGGVETQYF. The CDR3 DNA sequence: TGTGCCAGCAGGGGGGGTGTGGAGACCCAGTACTTC.

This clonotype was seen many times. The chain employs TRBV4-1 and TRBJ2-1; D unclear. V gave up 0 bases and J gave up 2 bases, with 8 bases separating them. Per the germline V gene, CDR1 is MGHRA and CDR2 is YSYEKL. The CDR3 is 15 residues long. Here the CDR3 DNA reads TGCGCCAGCAGCCAAGAGGTACACCCCTACAATGAGCAGTTCTTC. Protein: CASSQEVHPYNEQFF.

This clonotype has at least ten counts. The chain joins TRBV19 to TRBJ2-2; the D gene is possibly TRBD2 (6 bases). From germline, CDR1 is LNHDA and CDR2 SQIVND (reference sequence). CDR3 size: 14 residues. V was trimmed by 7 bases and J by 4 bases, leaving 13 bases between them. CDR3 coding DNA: TGTGCCAGTATACGGGGGTTGGGCACCGGGGAGCTGTTTTTT. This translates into CASIRGLGTGELFF.

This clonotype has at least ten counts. The CDR3 DNA reads as TGCGCCAGCAGGGAGGACCTAAGGAATTCACCCCTCCACTTT. It codes for CASREDLRNSPLHF. This rearrangement joins TRBV5-1 to TRBJ1-6, with unresolved D. Looked up from germline, CDR1 is SGHRS and CDR2 is YFSETQ. The germline V and J ends were trimmed by 5 bases and 7 bases, with 13 bases remaining between them. The CDR3 extends over 14 amino acids.

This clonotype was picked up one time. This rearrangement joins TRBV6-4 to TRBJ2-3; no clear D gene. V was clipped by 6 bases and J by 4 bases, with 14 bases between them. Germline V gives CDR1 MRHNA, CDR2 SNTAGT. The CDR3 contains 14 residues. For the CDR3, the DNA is TGTGCCAGCAGCTCAACCGAGCGTGCAGATACGCAGTATTTT. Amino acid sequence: CASSSTERADTQYF.

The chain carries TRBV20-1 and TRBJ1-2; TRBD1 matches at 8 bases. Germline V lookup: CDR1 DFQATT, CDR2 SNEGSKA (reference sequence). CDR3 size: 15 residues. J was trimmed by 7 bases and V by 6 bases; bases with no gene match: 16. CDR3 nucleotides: TGCAGTGCCAGGGACAGGACCTCTACCCCGGGTGGCTACACCTTC. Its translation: CSARDRTSTPGGYTF.

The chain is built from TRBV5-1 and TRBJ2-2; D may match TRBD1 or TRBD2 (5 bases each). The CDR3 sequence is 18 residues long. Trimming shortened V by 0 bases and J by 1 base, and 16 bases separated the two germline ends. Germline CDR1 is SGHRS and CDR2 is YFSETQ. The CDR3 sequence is CASSLVTLARGNTGELFF. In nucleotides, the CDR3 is TGCGCCAGCAGCTTGGTAACCTTGGCGAGGGGGAACACCGGGGAGCTGTTTTTT.